This entry lists 23 T cell receptor beta chains sequenced from one sample in a study of blood T cell repertoires in COVID-19. TCRdb's copy holds only in-frame clones and misses some; the assay was immunoSEQ multiplex PCR. The table lists more than 80,000 clones, 80% to 90% of them singletons, with approximately 12% in the top ten. The specimen sequenced was peripheral blood. These receptors were collected from a man older than 75 with acute or convalescent COVID-19.

V and J are TRBV19 and TRBJ2-3; 7 bases are shared with TRBD1. V was pared by 5 bases and J by 5 bases, with 7 bases of the junction left unmatched. Germline assignment: CDR1 LNHDA and CDR2 SQIVND (reference sequence). The CDR3 totals 14 residues. Written as DNA, the CDR3 is TGTGCCAGTAGTGTCACAGGGGCCGTAGATACGCAGTATTTT. Amino acid sequence: CASSVTGAVDTQYF.

The chain joins TRBV2 to TRBJ1-2; TRBD1 agrees at 8 bases. Germline loops: CDR1 SNHLY, CDR2 FYNNEI. The CDR3 is 14 residues long. The trim removed 4 bases at V and 7 bases at J, leaving 8 bases unmatched. CDR3 loop: CASSGDTGGSGYTF. CDR3 DNA: TGTGCCAGCAGTGGGGATACAGGGGGTTCTGGCTACACCTTC.

The chain carries TRBV30 and TRBJ2-7, with 12 bases aligning to TRBD2. Germline V gene data show CDR1 as GTSNPN and CDR2 as SVGIG (reference sequence). The CDR3 covers 16 residues. V was clipped by 0 bases and J by 2 bases; unmatched bases: 5. CDR3 nucleotide sequence: TGTGCCTGGAGTGTACTTAGACTAGCGGGGGCCTACGAGCAGTACTTC. It is translated as CAWSVLRLAGAYEQYF. Supplemented by reference TRBV30 and TRBJ2-7, the full variable domain reads SQTIHQWPATLVQPVGSPLSLECTVEGTSNPNLYWYRQAAGRGLQLLFYSVGIGQISSEVPQNLSASRPQDRQFILSSKKLLLSDSGFYLCAWSVLRLAGAYEQYFGPGTRLTVT.

The chain is built from TRBV7-9 and TRBJ1-5, with unresolved D. This CDR3 contains 13 residues. The V and J ends lost 5 bases and 6 bases respectively, with 11 bases between them. Germline CDR1 SEHNR, CDR2 FQNEAQ (reference sequence). The CDR3 reads CASSQAGSQPQHF. DNA of the CDR3: TGTGCCAGCAGCCAGGCGGGGAGTCAGCCCCAGCATTTT.

The DNA for the CDR3 is TGTGCCAGCTCACCACTTGCGACAGGGGCGAACACTGAAGCTTTCTTT. This encodes CASSPLATGANTEAFF. The J gene is TRBJ1-1, the V gene TRBV18; 8 nucleotides line up with TRBD1. From germline, CDR1 is KGHSH and CDR2 LQKENI. The CDR3 runs to 16 residues. V gave up 1 base and J gave up 1 base; unmatched junction bases: 5.

V is TRBV11-2 and J is TRBJ2-7, with D tentatively TRBD2 (6 bases). Germline CDR1 and CDR2: SGHAT and FQNNGV. The CDR3 extends over 14 amino acids. The V and J ends lost 4 bases and 5 bases respectively, with 15 bases between them. The CDR3: CASSSTGTLNEQYF. The CDR3 nucleotides read TGTGCCAGCAGCTCTACCGGGACTCTAAACGAGCAGTACTTC.

The V gene is TRBV24-1, the J gene TRBJ2-3; 9 bases are shared with TRBD2. The CDR3 is 15 residues long. The germline V gene has CDR1 KGHDR and CDR2 SFDVKD. The J segment lost 2 bases and the V segment lost 4 bases, leaving 3 bases of the junction unmatched. The CDR3 here is CATSEPSGATDTQYF. Written as DNA, the CDR3 is TGTGCCACCAGTGAGCCTAGCGGGGCCACAGATACGCAGTATTTT.

The V and J genes are TRBV5-4 and TRBJ1-3; no definite D call. This CDR3 is built from 16 residues. The V gene's germline CDR1 is SGHNT and CDR2 YYREEE (reference sequence). V lost 2 bases and J lost 0, with 12 bases in between. DNA of the CDR3: TGTGCCAGCAGCTTCAGCTCCACAGTCTCTGGAAACACCATATATTTT. Protein sequence: CASSFSSTVSGNTIYF.

The chain links TRBV6-6 to TRBJ1-3; D not resolved. Germline V gene sequence: CDR1 MNHNY, CDR2 SVGAGI (reference sequence). V was shortened by 2 bases and J by 4 bases, with 15 bases between the two germline ends. The CDR3 is 16 amino acids. The CDR3 region is CASSYEAGRSGNTIYF. Here the CDR3 DNA reads TGTGCCAGCAGTTACGAAGCGGGGAGATCCGGAAACACCATATATTTT.

This chain connects TRBV7-3 to TRBJ1-2; D uncertain. V was cut by 4 bases and J by 4 bases, with 13 bases left in between. The germline CDR1 and CDR2 sequences are SGHTA and FQGTGA. The CDR3 consists of 14 residues. The CDR3 coding sequence is TGTGCCAGCAGCTCTGGCCCACCCAGCTATGGCTACACCTTC. It yields the protein CASSSGPPSYGYTF.

The J gene is TRBJ1-3, the V gene TRBV10-2, with 7 bases identical to TRBD1. V lost 6 bases, J lost 2 bases, and 7 bases stayed unmatched. Germline V gene lookup returns CDR1 WSHSY and CDR2 SAAADI. This CDR3 has 15 amino acids. DNA of the CDR3: TGCGCCAGCAGGGCCTTGACAGGGCCTGGAAACACCATATATTTT. This encodes CASRALTGPGNTIYF.

The rearrangement uses TRBV6-2 or TRBV6-3 and TRBJ1-1; TRBD1 agrees at 7 bases. Trimming removed 7 bases from V and 6 bases from J; junction bases left unmatched: 14. Germline values: CDR1 MNHEY, CDR2 SVGEGT. CDR3 length: 15 amino acids. The CDR3 loop is CASTPATGRSAEAFF. CDR3 in DNA: TGTGCCAGCACCCCCGCGACAGGGCGATCTGCTGAAGCTTTCTTT.

Points on this clone: The junction departs from the called germline gene at one end, perhaps through a read error. The rearrangement joins TRBV27 to TRBJ1-3; unclear D gene. The CDR3 is 14 amino acids. Per the germline V gene, CDR1 is MNHEY and CDR2 is SMNVEV (reference sequence). The CDR3: CASSLSSSGNTIYF. In DNA form, the CDR3 reads TGTGCCAGCAGTCTATCGAGCTCTGGAAACACCATATATTTT.

This chain joins TRBV5-1 and TRBJ1-2; D is uncertain. This CDR3 is 14 amino acids long. Germline V gives CDR1 SGHRS, CDR2 YFSETQ. V was pared by 0 bases and J by 4 bases, with 10 bases between. CDR3 nucleotides: TGCGCCAGCAGCTTGGCCGCCGATAGCTATGGCTACACCTTC. Translating it yields CASSLAADSYGYTF.

The chain combines TRBV6-5 with TRBJ1-1, with 8 nucleotides matching TRBD1. This CDR3 is built from 14 residues. In germline, CDR1 is MNHEY, CDR2 SVGAGI. The V segment lost 8 bases and the J segment 0 bases; nucleotides outside the gene matches: 5. Here the CDR3 DNA reads TGTGCCAGCTATAAACAGGGGGTGAACACTGAAGCTTTCTTT. Amino acid sequence: CASYKQGVNTEAFF.

This clone was seen a single time. The rearrangement uses TRBV18 and TRBJ2-6; TRBD2 matches at 8 bases. V shed 2 bases and J 7 bases; nucleotides not matched to a gene: 4. CDR1 and CDR2 from the germline V gene are KGHSH and LQKENI. CDR3 length: 15 amino acids. The CDR3, as DNA: TGTGCCAGCTCACCAGGTAGCGGGGTCGCCAACGTCCTGACTTTC. It encodes CASSPGSGVANVLTF.

The V gene is TRBV15, the J gene TRBJ2-7, with a tentative D call TRBD1 (6 bases). CDR1 is LNHNV, CDR2 YYDKDF, per germline (reference sequence). The CDR3 covers 15 residues. V was trimmed by 5 bases and J by 4 bases, leaving 18 bases between them. CDR3 sequence: CATSATPGHQYEQYF. CDR3 DNA: TGTGCCACCAGCGCAACACCGGGACACCAGTACGAGCAGTACTTC.

The genes are TRBV5-1 and TRBJ2-3, with 10 bases identical to TRBD2. Germline CDR1 and CDR2: SGHRS and YFSETQ. V gave up 3 bases and J gave up 0 bases; unmatched junction bases: 10. The CDR3 is 18 residues long. The CDR3 reads CASSSGTSAIPSTDTQYF. The DNA of the CDR3 is TGCGCCAGCAGCTCCGGGACTAGCGCGATTCCTAGCACAGATACGCAGTATTTT.

The J gene is TRBJ1-2, the V gene TRBV3-1 (or the pseudogene TRBV3-2); D is unresolved. V lost 2 bases to trimming and J lost 3 bases, with 10 bases between them. The germline gives CDR1 LGHDT, CDR2 YNNKEL (reference sequence). The CDR3 length is 14 residues. CDR3 in amino acids: CASSQNSGDYGYTF. Written as DNA, the CDR3 is TGTGCCAGCAGCCAAAATTCGGGTGACTATGGCTACACCTTC.

The rearrangement links TRBV2 to TRBJ1-2; 10 nucleotides match TRBD1. Per germline, CDR1 SNHLY and CDR2 FYNNEI. Trimming at V came to 5 bases and at J to 2 bases, leaving 11 bases not matched to a gene. The CDR3 covers 17 residues. CDR3 region: CASSTTDRGNGNYGYTF. Written as DNA, the CDR3 is TGTGCCAGCAGTACAACGGACAGGGGGAACGGGAACTATGGCTACACCTTC.

This clone was seen only a few times. The chain carries TRBV6-2 or TRBV6-3 and TRBJ2-1; 10 nucleotides agree with TRBD1. The germline V gene encodes CDR1 MNHEY and CDR2 SVGEGT. The CDR3 length is 15 residues. Losses at the gene ends were 5 bases for V and 9 bases for J; bases not matched to a gene: 10. The CDR3 spells CASSPRDRGVGEQFF. The CDR3 DNA reads TGTGCCAGCAGTCCCCGGGACAGGGGTGTCGGTGAGCAGTTCTTC.

The chain carries TRBV20-1 and TRBJ1-5; 10 nucleotides match TRBD1. Germline V gives CDR1 DFQATT, CDR2 SNEGSKA (reference sequence). V dropped 3 bases and J dropped 2; count of bases not matched to a gene: 13. This CDR3 comprises 18 residues. This CDR3 is CSASLPGQGINGNQPQHF. CDR3 DNA: TGCAGTGCTAGTCTCCCGGGACAGGGGATTAATGGCAATCAGCCCCAGCATTTT.

The chain has TRBV25-1 and TRBJ1-1; no firm D call. Germline-derived CDR1 and CDR2 are MGHDK and SYGVNS. The length of the CDR3 is 15 residues. V shed 3 bases and J shed 4 bases, with 15 bases lying between them. This CDR3 is CASSDLRSSGTEAFF. The CDR3 nucleotides read TGTGCCAGCAGTGATTTACGCTCCAGTGGCACTGAAGCTTTCTTT.